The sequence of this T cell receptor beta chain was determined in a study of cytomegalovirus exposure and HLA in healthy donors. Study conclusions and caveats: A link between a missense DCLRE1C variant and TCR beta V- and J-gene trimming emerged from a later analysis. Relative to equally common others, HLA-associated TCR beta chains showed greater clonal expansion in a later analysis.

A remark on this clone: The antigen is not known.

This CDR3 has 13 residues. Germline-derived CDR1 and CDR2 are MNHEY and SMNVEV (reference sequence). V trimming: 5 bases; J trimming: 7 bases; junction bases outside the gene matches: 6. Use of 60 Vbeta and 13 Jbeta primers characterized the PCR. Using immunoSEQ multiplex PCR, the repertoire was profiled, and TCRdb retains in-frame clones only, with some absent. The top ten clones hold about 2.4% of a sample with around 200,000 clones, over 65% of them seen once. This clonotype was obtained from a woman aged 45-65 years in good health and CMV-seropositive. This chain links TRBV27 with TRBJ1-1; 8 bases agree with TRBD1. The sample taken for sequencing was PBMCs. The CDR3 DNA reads TGTGCCAGCAGTCTCGGGACAGGTAATGAAGCTTTCTTT. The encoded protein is CASSLGTGNEAFF.